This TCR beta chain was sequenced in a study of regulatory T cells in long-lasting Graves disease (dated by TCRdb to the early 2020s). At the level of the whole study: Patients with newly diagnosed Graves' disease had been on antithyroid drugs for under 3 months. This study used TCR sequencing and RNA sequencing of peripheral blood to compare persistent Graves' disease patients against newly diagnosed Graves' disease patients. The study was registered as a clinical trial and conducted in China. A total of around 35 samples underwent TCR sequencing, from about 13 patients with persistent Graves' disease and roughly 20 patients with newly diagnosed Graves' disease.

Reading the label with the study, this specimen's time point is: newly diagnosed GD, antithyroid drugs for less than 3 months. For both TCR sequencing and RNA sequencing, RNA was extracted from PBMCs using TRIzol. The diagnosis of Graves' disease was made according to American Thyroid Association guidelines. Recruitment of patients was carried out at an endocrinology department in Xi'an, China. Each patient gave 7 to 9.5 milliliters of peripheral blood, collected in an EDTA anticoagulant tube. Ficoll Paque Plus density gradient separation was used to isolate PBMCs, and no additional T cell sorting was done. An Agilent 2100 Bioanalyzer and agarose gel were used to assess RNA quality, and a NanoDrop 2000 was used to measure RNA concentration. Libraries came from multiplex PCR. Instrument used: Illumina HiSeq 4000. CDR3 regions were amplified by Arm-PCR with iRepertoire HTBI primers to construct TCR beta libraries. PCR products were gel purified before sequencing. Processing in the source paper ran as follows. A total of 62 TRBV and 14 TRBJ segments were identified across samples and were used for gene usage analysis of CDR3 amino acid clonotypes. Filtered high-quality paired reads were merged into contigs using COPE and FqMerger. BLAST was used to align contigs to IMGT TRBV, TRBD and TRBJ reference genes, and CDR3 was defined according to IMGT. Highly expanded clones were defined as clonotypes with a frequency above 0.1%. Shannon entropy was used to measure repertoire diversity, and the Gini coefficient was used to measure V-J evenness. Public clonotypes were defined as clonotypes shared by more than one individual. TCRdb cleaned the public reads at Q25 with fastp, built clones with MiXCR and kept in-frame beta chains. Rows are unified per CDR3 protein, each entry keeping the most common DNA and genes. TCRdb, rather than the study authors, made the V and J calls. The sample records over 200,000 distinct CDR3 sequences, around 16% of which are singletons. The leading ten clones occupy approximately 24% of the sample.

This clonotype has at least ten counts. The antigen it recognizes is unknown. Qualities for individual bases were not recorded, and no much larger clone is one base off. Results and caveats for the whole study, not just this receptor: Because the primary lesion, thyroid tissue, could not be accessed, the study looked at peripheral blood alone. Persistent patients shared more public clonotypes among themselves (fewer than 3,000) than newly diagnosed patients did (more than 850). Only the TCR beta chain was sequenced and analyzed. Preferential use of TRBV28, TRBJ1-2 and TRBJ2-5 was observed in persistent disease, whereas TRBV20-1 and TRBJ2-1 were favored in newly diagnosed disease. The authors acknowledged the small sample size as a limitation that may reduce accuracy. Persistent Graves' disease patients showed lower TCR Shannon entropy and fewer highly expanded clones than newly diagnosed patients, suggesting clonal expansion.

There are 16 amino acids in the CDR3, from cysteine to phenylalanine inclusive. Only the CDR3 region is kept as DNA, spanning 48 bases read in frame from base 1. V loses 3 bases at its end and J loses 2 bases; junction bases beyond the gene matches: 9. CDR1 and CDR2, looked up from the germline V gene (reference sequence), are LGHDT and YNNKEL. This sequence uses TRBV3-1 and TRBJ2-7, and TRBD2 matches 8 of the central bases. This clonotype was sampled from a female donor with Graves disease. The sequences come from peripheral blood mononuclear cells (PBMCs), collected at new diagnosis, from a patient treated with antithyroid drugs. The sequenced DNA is TGTGCCAGCAGCCACTCCGGGACTAGGACCACCTACGAGCAGTACTTC. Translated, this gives CASSHSGTRTTYEQYF.